This T cell receptor (beta chain) was obtained from a study of blood T cell repertoires in COVID-19. Study at large: Researchers got acute and convalescent COVID-19 samples from the United States, Italy and Spain. From T cells, B-cell-depleted T cells, or PBMCs came the material, which was cDNA or gDNA.

TCRdb keeps only in-frame clones here, not all; method: immunoSEQ multiplex PCR. The data hold some 200,000 clones, with over 75% observed a single time. Participants, about 18 to 95 years old, spanned more than 20 US areas. Cohorts were determined from participant-reported clinical history. Sequencing was done on a sample of PBMCs or T cells enriched from blood (not recorded which). This receptor was obtained from a young woman who had recovered from COVID-19.

DNA for the CDR3: TGCAGTGCTAGTCTCGCGGGGGGCTACGAGCAGTACTTC. Its protein is CSASLAGGYEQYF. The chain couples TRBV20-1 to TRBJ2-7; 8 nucleotides agree with TRBD2. Trimming at V came to 3 bases and at J to 3 bases, leaving 4 bases not matched to a gene. This CDR3 contains 13 residues. Germline CDR1 and CDR2: DFQATT and SNEGSKA (reference sequence).